One sample yielded the 27 T cell receptor beta chains listed below, sequenced in a study of T-cell reconstitution after alpha-beta-depleted transplantation in children. Unique molecular identifiers were incorporated when the TCRbeta library was constructed. TCRdb redid the calling of the PCR reads with MiXCR, one entry per CDR3 protein. The top ten hold roughly two fifths of the sample, which has around 370,000 distinct CDR3 sequences, roughly 16% seen once. The source was PBMCs, mostly from graft donor cells, collected 360 days after TCRalphabeta/CD19-depleted stem cell transplant. These receptors all stem from a male patient between 2 and 10 years old who had a stem cell transplant for acute lymphoblastic leukemia, so the T cells may come from the graft donor.

This clonotype was recorded many times. The chain joins TRBV9 to TRBJ2-3; unclear D gene. The CDR3 consists of 16 residues. Germline V lookup: CDR1 SGDLS, CDR2 YYNGEE. V lost 0 bases to trimming and J lost 2 bases, with 13 bases between them. The chain's CDR3 is CASSVGVDVITDTQYF. CDR3 nucleotides: TGTGCCAGCAGCGTAGGGGTTGATGTAATCACAGATACGCAGTATTTT. The full variable domain, with the rest looked up from reference TRBV9 and TRBJ2-3, is DSGVTQTPKHLITATGQRVTLRCSPRSGDLSVYWYQQSLDQGLQFLIQYYNGEERAKGNILERFSAQQFPDLHSELNLSSLELGDSALYFCASSVGVDVITDTQYFGPGTRLTVL.

J is TRBJ2-4 and V is TRBV7-3; D is tentatively TRBD1 or TRBD2 (5 bases each). V shed 2 bases and J shed 11 bases, with 13 bases lying between them. Germline CDR1 SGHTA, CDR2 FQGTGA. The CDR3 covers 13 residues. The CDR3 DNA reads TGTGCCAGCAGCTTAGGCCTAGGGGAGCTTCAGTACTTC. Its translation is CASSLGLGELQYF.

This clonotype was recorded a few times. The chain carries TRBV4-2 and TRBJ2-2; 7 bases line up with TRBD2. From germline, CDR1 is LGHNA and CDR2 YNFKEQ. The CDR3 loop spans 16 amino acids. Trimming removed 1 base from V and 0 bases from J; junction bases left unmatched: 2. The CDR3 DNA follows: TGTGCCAGCAGCCAAGTACTAGCGTCGAACACCGGGGAGCTGTTTTTT. The encoded protein is CASSQVLASNTGELFF.

The rearrangement joins TRBV7-2 to TRBJ1-5; 9 nucleotides agree with TRBD1. The CDR3 consists of 13 residues. The V and J ends lost 8 bases and 2 bases, in that order; junction bases with no gene match: 1. Germline V gene lookup returns CDR1 SGHTA and CDR2 FQGNSA. The DNA of the CDR3 is TGTGCCAGCGGGGACAGGGGCAATCAGCCCCAGCATTTT. It encodes CASGDRGNQPQHF. Together with reference TRBV7-2 and TRBJ1-5, the CDR3 gives the full variable domain: GAGVSQSPSNKVTEKGKDVELRCDPISGHTALYWYRQSLGQGLEFLIYFQGNSAPDKSGLPSDRFSAERTGGSVSTLTIQRTQQEDSAVYLCASGDRGNQPQHFGDGTRLSIL.

The sample holds a few counts of this clonotype. V is TRBV20-1 and J is TRBJ2-7; tentatively, D is TRBD1 (8 bases). This CDR3 is built from 16 residues. Deletions cut 6 bases from V and 4 bases from J, with 25 bases between. Germline lookup yields CDR1 DFQATT and CDR2 SNEGSKA (reference sequence). The CDR3 spells CSALRPRTGRDYEQYF. The CDR3 bases are TGCAGTGCGCTCCGTCCGCGGACAGGGAGGGATTACGAGCAGTACTTC.

This clonotype was counted between two and nine times. The chain uses TRBV12-3 or TRBV12-4 and TRBJ1-1; the D gene is possibly TRBD1 (6 bases). V dropped 7 bases and J dropped 3 bases, with 12 bases sitting between them. This CDR3 is built from 13 residues. CDR3 DNA sequence: TGTGCCAGCAAGTTGGGGGCGTACACTGAAGCTTTCTTT. Translated, it gives CASKLGAYTEAFF.

V and J are TRBV19 and TRBJ2-3; D could derive from TRBD1 or TRBD2 (5 bases each). Trimming took off 4 bases at V and 5 bases at J, with 25 bases between the two ends. CDR1 and CDR2 from the germline V gene are LNHDA and SQIVND (reference sequence). This CDR3 is built from 18 residues. CDR3 loop: CASSTHLTGSGGQDTQYF. The CDR3 coding sequence is TGTGCCAGTAGTACCCACTTAACCGGATCTGGGGGTCAAGATACGCAGTATTTT.

A few counts support this clonotype. The V gene is TRBV14, the J gene TRBJ2-5; maybe TRBD2 (5 bases). Trimming removed 0 bases from V and 5 bases from J, with 19 bases in between. The CDR3 is made up of 17 amino acids. From germline, CDR1 is SGHDN and CDR2 FVKESK. The CDR3 sequence: CASSQEREGAIWETQYF. The CDR3 region has the DNA TGTGCCAGCAGCCAAGAGAGGGAAGGTGCGATTTGGGAGACCCAGTACTTC.

The chain is built from TRBV28 and TRBJ2-1; D remains unclear. This CDR3 comprises 15 residues. V gave up 2 bases and J gave up 6 bases, with 14 bases separating them. Germline assignment: CDR1 MDHEN and CDR2 SYDVKM. The CDR3 protein is CASSLLLAEGNEQFF. DNA for the CDR3: TGTGCCAGCAGTTTACTCCTCGCAGAAGGCAATGAGCAGTTCTTC.

This clonotype has only a few counts. J is TRBJ2-1 and V is TRBV2; D ambiguous. With 6 bases removed from V and 8 bases from J, the gap between germline ends came to 8 bases. This CDR3 is built from 11 residues. CDR1 is SNHLY, CDR2 FYNNEI, per germline. CDR3 DNA: TGTGCCAGCAGCCACCCCTATGAGCAGTTCTTC. Translation: CASSHPYEQFF.

This clonotype was detected ten times or more. V is TRBV4-1 and J is TRBJ1-1; D possibly corresponds to TRBD1 (6 bases). The CDR3 is 15 amino acids. V was shortened by 8 bases and J by 2 bases, with 18 bases between the two germline ends. Germline loops: CDR1 MGHRA, CDR2 YSYEKL. In nucleotides, the CDR3 is TGCGCCAGCGTATGGGGGGCAGGGAGTAACACTGAAGCTTTCTTT. Translating it yields CASVWGAGSNTEAFF.

Ten or more counts support this clonotype. The chain links TRBV29-1 to TRBJ2-5; 11 nucleotides line up with TRBD2. The trim removed 3 bases at V and 2 bases at J, leaving 5 bases unmatched. Germline V gene data show CDR1 as SQVTM and CDR2 as ANQGSEA. CDR3 length equals 15 residues. In DNA form, the CDR3 reads TGCAGCGTTGACCCGAGGACTAGCGGGCAAGAGACCCAGTACTTC. It codes for CSVDPRTSGQETQYF.

CDR3 amino acids: CASSPGSGPTDTQYF. CDR3 nucleotide sequence: TGTGCCAGCAGCCCCGGTAGCGGCCCCACAGATACGCAGTATTTT. The rearrangement uses TRBV3-1 and TRBJ2-3, with D perhaps TRBD2 (6 bases). The V and J ends lost 4 bases and 2 bases respectively, with 13 bases between them. The germline CDR1 and CDR2 sequences are LGHDT and YNNKEL (reference sequence). The CDR3 extends over 15 amino acids.

Only a few counts were recorded for this clonotype. The V gene is TRBV18, the J gene TRBJ2-7, with a possible D match to TRBD2 (6 bases). This CDR3 spans 14 amino acids. Trimming stripped 3 bases from V and 5 bases from J, with 14 bases between. The germline gives CDR1 KGHSH, CDR2 LQKENI. Written as DNA, the CDR3 is TGTGCCAGCTCACCGTGGCAGGAGGGGCACGAGCAGTACTTC. Its translation: CASSPWQEGHEQYF.

The chain carries TRBV5-1 and TRBJ2-1; tentatively, D is TRBD2 (5 bases). CDR3 length: 15 amino acids. The germline CDR1 and CDR2 sequences are SGHRS and YFSETQ. The V and J ends lost 3 bases and 4 bases respectively, with 14 bases between them. Written as DNA, the CDR3 is TGCGCCAGCAGCTGGACTGAAGTGGCTTACAATGAGCAGTTCTTC. Residues: CASSWTEVAYNEQFF.

The V gene is TRBV20-1, the J gene TRBJ1-6; D is ambiguous. This CDR3 comprises 13 residues. The V gene lost 6 bases and the J gene lost 6 bases, with 12 bases spanning the gap. Germline loops: CDR1 DFQATT, CDR2 SNEGSKA (reference sequence). CDR3 protein: CSALTDVNSPLHF. For the CDR3, the DNA is TGCAGTGCCTTAACGGACGTTAATTCACCCCTCCACTTT.

In its sample, this clonotype was seen once. J is TRBJ2-7 and V is TRBV29-1, with 9 bases lining up with TRBD1. CDR3 length: 13 residues. Trimming cost V 5 bases and J 3 bases; bases outside gene matches: 5. Germline V gives CDR1 SQVTM, CDR2 ANQGSEA. The CDR3 region has the DNA TGCAGCGTTCGGACAGGGGCGAACTACGAGCAGTACTTC. As protein: CSVRTGANYEQYF.

V usage is TRBV6-2 or TRBV6-3 and J usage is TRBJ2-2; D not certain. CDR1 is MNHEY and CDR2 is SVGEGT in the germline V gene. CDR3 size: 17 residues. Trimming took off 3 bases at V and 4 bases at J, with 18 bases between the two ends. In DNA, the CDR3 is TGTGCCAGCAGTTATGATGACTCCACCGCCCGCACCGGGGAGCTGTTTTTT. Its protein is CASSYDDSTARTGELFF.

Many counts were recorded for this clonotype. J is TRBJ1-5 and V is TRBV4-1, with 8 bases identical to TRBD1. The length of the CDR3 is 17 residues. Germline CDR1 is MGHRA and CDR2 is YSYEKL. The V and J ends lost 2 bases and 4 bases, in that order; junction bases with no gene match: 10. For the CDR3, the DNA is TGCGCCAGCAGCCAATACGGACAGGGAATTCCTAATCAGCCCCAGCATTTT. Translation: CASSQYGQGIPNQPQHF.

This chain links TRBV29-1 with TRBJ2-7, with D possibly called TRBD1 or TRBD2 (5 bases each). The CDR3 sequence is 13 residues long. The germline V gene encodes CDR1 SQVTM and CDR2 ANQGSEA. V lost 1 base to trimming and J lost 0 bases, with 7 bases between them. The CDR3 is CSVEVGDSYEQYF. The CDR3 region has the DNA TGCAGCGTTGAAGTGGGGGACTCCTACGAGCAGTACTTC.

In its sample, this clonotype was seen a few times. This chain connects TRBV11-2 to TRBJ2-1; perhaps TRBD2 as D (5 bases). The CDR3 is made up of 15 amino acids. Germline V gene data show CDR1 as SGHAT and CDR2 as FQNNGV. V dropped 6 bases and J dropped 5 bases, with 17 bases sitting between them. CDR3 residues: CASSHPWDSDNEQFF. Here the CDR3 DNA reads TGTGCCAGCAGTCACCCATGGGATAGCGACAATGAGCAGTTCTTC. The variable domain in full, completed from reference TRBV11-2 and TRBJ2-1, reads EAGVAQSPRYKIIEKRQSVAFWCNPISGHATLYWYQQILGQGPKLLIQFQNNGVVDDSQLPKDRFSAERLKGVDSTLKIQPAKLEDSAVYLCASSHPWDSDNEQFFGPGTRLTVL.

V is TRBV7-9 and J is TRBJ1-3; no firm D call. Germline V gene sequence: CDR1 SEHNR, CDR2 FQNEAQ (reference sequence). The V gene lost 5 bases and the J gene lost 4 bases, with 18 bases spanning the gap. The CDR3 has 16 residues. The CDR3 sequence: CASSHERQFTGNTIYF. CDR3 in DNA: TGTGCCAGCAGCCACGAGAGGCAGTTTACCGGAAACACCATATATTTT.

This clonotype was recorded a few times. V usage is TRBV9 and J usage is TRBJ2-3; D not certain. The CDR3 is 15 residues long. Germline V gives CDR1 SGDLS, CDR2 YYNGEE. V lost 0 bases to trimming and J lost 6 bases, with 14 bases between them. The CDR3 is CASSVDPGTLDTQYF. The CDR3, as DNA: TGTGCCAGCAGCGTAGATCCGGGTACCCTCGATACGCAGTATTTT.

This clonotype was seen more than once but under ten times. CDR3 protein: CASSLPNHWRGNTGELFF. The CDR3 bases are TGTGCCAGCAGTTTACCGAATCACTGGCGGGGCAACACCGGGGAGCTGTTTTTT. The V and J genes are TRBV28 and TRBJ2-2, with a weak D call TRBD2 (6 bases). With 2 bases removed from V and 2 bases from J, the gap between germline ends came to 18 bases. CDR1 is MDHEN and CDR2 is SYDVKM in the germline V gene. The CDR3 contains 18 residues.

This sequence joins TRBV19 and TRBJ1-5, with D maybe TRBD1 (6 bases). From germline, CDR1 is LNHDA and CDR2 SQIVND (reference sequence). The V end lost 1 base, the J end lost 6 bases, and 13 bases lay between the germline ends. This CDR3 region has 15 residues. The CDR3 nucleotides read TGTGCCAGTAGTATAGGACCAGGGGCAGGTCAGCCCCAGCATTTT. This gives the protein CASSIGPGAGQPQHF.

This clonotype was detected a few times. CDR3 nucleotide sequence: TGTGCCAGCAGCTTGGAGGTGACTAGCGGGAGGGTGCCTGGAGGAAACATTCAGTACTTC. Translating gives CASSLEVTSGRVPGGNIQYF. The V call is TRBV5-6, the J call TRBJ2-4; 14 bases agree with TRBD2. The CDR3 has 20 residues. The junction had 14 bases not matched to a gene; V was cut back by 0 bases and J by 6 bases. From germline, CDR1 is SGHDT and CDR2 YYEEEE.

The table lists this clonotype with a few counts. The V gene is TRBV28, the J gene TRBJ1-1, with D tentatively TRBD1 (5 bases). The CDR3 is made up of 13 amino acids. V was pared by 11 bases and J by 0 bases, with 13 bases between. The germline V gene encodes CDR1 MDHEN and CDR2 SYDVKM. The CDR3 reads CAWGRALNTEAFF. CDR3 in DNA: TGTGCCTGGGGCAGGGCCCTGAACACTGAAGCTTTCTTT.